Below are 28 T cell receptor beta chains sequenced from a single sample in a study of blood T cells in healthy people across ages. The use of a sample-barcoded 5' primer and a J-beta primer mix characterized a second PCR of roughly 6 to 11 cycles. TCRdb called the 5' RACE reads again in MiXCR, with one record for every CDR3 protein. The data show approximately 800,000 distinct CDR3 sequences, less than 70% seen once. Sequencing was done on a sample of blood. These receptor sequences come from a man older than 75 in good health.

This chain uses TRBV29-1 with TRBJ1-4; D might be TRBD1 (5 bases). CDR3 size: 14 residues. Trimming stripped 8 bases from V and 10 bases from J, with 23 bases between. CDR1 and CDR2 from the germline V gene are SQVTM and ANQGSEA. The DNA of the CDR3 is TGCAGCATTTCTGTGGGGCCGAGGAGGGCAAAACTGTTTTTT. It codes for CSISVGPRRAKLFF.

There are many counts of this clonotype. This chain connects TRBV5-1 to TRBJ2-4; 10 bases are shared with TRBD1. From germline, CDR1 is SGHRS and CDR2 YFSETQ. The trim removed 4 bases at V and 1 base at J, leaving 8 bases unmatched. The CDR3 totals 17 residues. The chain's CDR3 is CASSGGQGIVAKNIQYF. The CDR3 nucleotides are TGCGCCAGCAGCGGGGGACAGGGGATCGTGGCCAAAAACATTCAGTACTTC.

To note about this clonotype: One junction end does not reproduce the germline sequence, and a read error may be involved. The V gene is TRBV20-1, the J gene TRBJ2-7; D is tentatively TRBD1 or TRBD2 (5 bases each). The CDR3 loop spans 12 amino acids. The V gene's germline CDR1 is DFQATT and CDR2 SNEGSKA (reference sequence). CDR3: CRALGEPYEQYF. The CDR3 DNA sequence: TGCCGTGCCCTAGGGGAGCCCTACGAGCAGTACTTC.

CDR3 coding DNA: TGTGCCAGCAACACGAGGGGTGTGAACACTGAAGCTTTCTTT. It encodes CASNTRGVNTEAFF. V and J are TRBV7-2 and TRBJ1-1; possibly TRBD1 for D (5 bases). The CDR3 consists of 14 residues. Germline assignment: CDR1 SGHTA and CDR2 FQGNSA. Deletions cut 7 bases from V and 0 bases from J, with 12 bases between.

The chain is built from TRBV20-1 and TRBJ1-1; 9 bases align to TRBD1. The V gene end was trimmed by 6 bases and the J gene end by 4 bases; junction bases not matched to a gene: 9. The germline V gene encodes CDR1 DFQATT and CDR2 SNEGSKA (reference sequence). The CDR3 contains 14 residues. The CDR3 DNA reads as TGCAGTGCCAAATCCGGGACAGGGCTCACTGAAGCTTTCTTT. This sequence encodes CSAKSGTGLTEAFF.

The chain joins TRBV7-9 to TRBJ1-6, with D possibly TRBD1 on 6 matching bases. V was clipped by 4 bases and J by 5 bases, with 12 bases between them. The germline V gene has CDR1 SEHNR and CDR2 FQNEAQ (reference sequence). The CDR3 extends over 15 amino acids. CDR3 amino acids: CASSSRDIDNSPLHF. CDR3 DNA sequence: TGTGCCAGCAGCTCCCGGGACATTGATAATTCACCCCTCCACTTT.

This rearrangement joins TRBV18 to TRBJ2-4, with 9 bases that match TRBD2. The J call may not be correct, given that the DNA end is closer to TRBJ2-7. The CDR3 extends over 14 amino acids. CDR1 and CDR2 from the germline V gene are KGHSH and LQKENI. CDR3 nucleotides: TGTGCCAGCTCACCGAGCCTAGCGGGGTACGAGCAGTACTTC. Protein product: CASSPSLAGYEQYF.

The chain uses TRBV18 and TRBJ2-3, with 9 positions matching TRBD2. Germline CDR1 is KGHSH and CDR2 is LQKENI. CDR3 length equals 15 residues. V lost 6 bases, J lost 5 bases, and 9 bases stayed unmatched. CDR3 in amino acids: CASSLIPSGKDTQYF. The CDR3 bases are TGTGCCAGCTCCCTTATTCCTAGCGGGAAAGATACGCAGTATTTT.

The chain recombines TRBV29-1 with TRBJ1-4; tentative D call: TRBD1 (5 bases). This CDR3 has 13 amino acids. V was cut by 7 bases and J by 6 bases, with 15 bases left in between. Looked up from germline, CDR1 is SQVTM and CDR2 is ANQGSEA. The DNA of the CDR3 is TGCAGCGGACCCAGGGAGGAAGATGAAAAACTGTTTTTT. This sequence encodes CSGPREEDEKLFF.

This clonotype showed up just a few times. The chain links TRBV3-1 to TRBJ1-2, with TRBD1 matching over 7 bases. The V gene end was trimmed by 2 bases and the J gene end by 4 bases; junction bases not matched to a gene: 1. The germline V gene has CDR1 LGHDT and CDR2 YNNKEL (reference sequence). CDR3 length: 13 residues. CDR3 sequence: CASSQRDSYGYTF. CDR3 DNA: TGTGCCAGCAGCCAAAGGGACAGCTATGGCTACACCTTC.

This clonotype was found many times. This chain uses TRBV20-1 with TRBJ2-7, with D maybe TRBD2 (6 bases). The CDR3 covers 11 residues. The V and J ends lost 3 bases and 6 bases respectively, with 9 bases between them. Germline V gene data show CDR1 as DFQATT and CDR2 as SNEGSKA (reference sequence). The CDR3 is CSASTSSEQYF. The CDR3 coding sequence is TGCAGTGCTAGTACTAGCAGCGAGCAGTACTTC.

The table lists this clonotype with a few counts. This chain joins TRBV7-4 and TRBJ2-7; D remains unclear. Between the trimmed V and J ends, which lost 4 bases and 6 bases, there was a span of 16 bases. Germline V gene data show CDR1 as SGHVT and CDR2 as SQSDAQ. The CDR3 runs 14 residues. CDR3 protein: CASSSPETPPEQYF. CDR3 DNA sequence: TGTGCCAGCAGCTCCCCAGAGACCCCTCCCGAGCAGTACTTC.

This chain joins TRBV4-1 and TRBJ1-6; D is ambiguous. The CDR3 is 15 residues long. Germline V gives CDR1 MGHRA, CDR2 YSYEKL. V was trimmed by 5 bases and J by 7 bases, leaving 15 bases between them. This chain's CDR3 is CASSFRRTGNSPLHF. Written as DNA, the CDR3 is TGCGCCAGCAGCTTTCGACGGACGGGGAATTCACCCCTCCACTTT.

This clonotype was observed a few times. The chain combines TRBV20-1 with TRBJ2-1; possible D gene TRBD2, 6 bases. V lost 3 bases and J 9 bases, leaving 15 bases between the germline ends. The CDR3 extends over 13 amino acids. Germline lookup yields CDR1 DFQATT and CDR2 SNEGSKA (reference sequence). CDR3 in DNA: TGCAGTGCTAGGACCGAGCGGGTGATTGAGCAGTTCTTC. This sequence encodes CSARTERVIEQFF.

DNA for the CDR3: TGTGCCAGCAGCCTACAGCGGGCGAGCTCCTACAATGAGCAGTTCTTC. As protein: CASSLQRASSYNEQFF. V and J are TRBV3-1 and TRBJ2-1, with D tentatively TRBD2 (6 bases). Germline loops: CDR1 LGHDT, CDR2 YNNKEL (reference sequence). The CDR3 totals 16 residues. Trimming left V 4 bases short and J 0 bases short, with 13 bases between.

This clonotype was picked up many times. The CDR3 nucleotides are TGTGCCAGCAGCGTGGCTGGGACAGGGTTTGATGAGCAGTTCTTC. Encoded protein: CASSVAGTGFDEQFF. The chain is built from TRBV5-5 and TRBJ2-1; 9 bases match TRBD1. Germline loops: CDR1 SGHKS, CDR2 YYEKEE (reference sequence). CDR3 length: 15 residues. The V segment lost 4 bases and the J segment 8 bases; nucleotides outside the gene matches: 10.

CDR3 DNA sequence: TGTGCCAGCAGCGTAGAGTGGGGCCCCTACGAGCAGTACTTC. The encoded protein is CASSVEWGPYEQYF. The rearrangement uses TRBV9 and TRBJ2-7, with a possible D match to TRBD1 (5 bases). There are 14 residues in the CDR3. CDR1 and CDR2 (germline): SGDLS, YYNGEE. V shed 0 bases and J shed 2 bases, with 9 bases lying between them.

This clonotype appeared a few times. V is TRBV5-1 and J is TRBJ2-1; 7 nucleotides align to TRBD2. With 5 bases clipped from V and 6 bases from J, the junction kept 11 bases outside the gene matches. The CDR3 extends over 15 amino acids. Germline assignment: CDR1 SGHRS and CDR2 YFSETQ. CDR3 DNA sequence: TGCGCCAGCAGGATGGGCCTAGCGGAGTCCAATGAGCAGTTCTTC. Encoded protein: CASRMGLAESNEQFF.

This clonotype was found a few times. J is TRBJ2-7 and V is TRBV5-1; 8 bases map to TRBD2. Germline V gene lookup returns CDR1 SGHRS and CDR2 YFSETQ. The V and J ends lost 4 bases and 6 bases, in that order; junction bases with no gene match: 9. CDR3 length: 14 amino acids. The CDR3 loop reads CASSKGLDRSEQYF. CDR3 sequence (DNA): TGCGCCAGCAGCAAGGGACTAGATAGGAGCGAGCAGTACTTC.

The rearrangement uses TRBV20-1 and TRBJ2-5, with 7 bases identical to TRBD2. CDR3 length equals 13 residues. Germline CDR1 and CDR2: DFQATT and SNEGSKA (reference sequence). With 5 bases clipped from V and 5 bases from J, the junction kept 8 bases outside the gene matches. The CDR3 nucleotides are TGCAGTGCTGAGGGAGGGCCTCGGGAGACCCAGTACTTC. It codes for CSAEGGPRETQYF.

V is TRBV20-1 and J is TRBJ2-1, with TRBD2 identical over 8 bases. The V gene's germline CDR1 is DFQATT and CDR2 SNEGSKA (reference sequence). The junction had 12 bases not matched to a gene; V was cut back by 5 bases and J by 6 bases. The CDR3 length is 15 residues. The CDR3 DNA sequence: TGCAGTGCTCCTTGGACGGGAGGGACCTTCAATGAGCAGTTCTTC. This encodes CSAPWTGGTFNEQFF.

The gene calls are TRBV4-1 and TRBJ2-1, with TRBD2 as a possible D gene (5 bases). Germline assignment: CDR1 MGHRA and CDR2 YSYEKL. The CDR3 has 17 residues. The ends were cut back, 3 bases at V and 9 bases at J, with 24 bases in the middle. CDR3 coding DNA: TGCGCCAGCAGCCATTCTGTTGCGGGCCAGTTAGATAGTGAGCAGTTCTTC. Amino acids: CASSHSVAGQLDSEQFF.

This clonotype was picked up one time. The chain carries TRBV10-3 and TRBJ2-7; weak D call: TRBD2 (6 bases). Germline loops: CDR1 ENHRY, CDR2 SYGVKD. Trimming shortened V by 3 bases and J by 5 bases, and 17 bases separated the two germline ends. This CDR3 comprises 15 residues. The CDR3 sequence is CAISDSLGGTHEQYF. DNA of the CDR3: TGTGCCATCAGTGACTCCCTTGGCGGGACCCACGAGCAGTACTTC.

This clonotype was counted ten times or more. V is TRBV29-1 and J is TRBJ2-1; TRBD1 might be the D (8 bases). Germline values: CDR1 SQVTM, CDR2 ANQGSEA. Trimming pared 4 bases from V and 0 bases from J, leaving 13 bases between. The CDR3 is made up of 15 amino acids. The CDR3 coding sequence is TGCAGCGTTGGAACAGGGGGGGGCTCCTACAATGAGCAGTTCTTC. It translates to CSVGTGGGSYNEQFF.

The CDR3 here is CASSRGTGYGDQPQHF. CDR3 sequence (DNA): TGCGCCAGCAGCCGCGGGACAGGGTATGGCGATCAGCCCCAGCATTTT. The chain employs TRBV4-1 and TRBJ1-5; 9 nucleotides agree with TRBD1. The CDR3 length is 16 residues. J gave up 5 bases and V 4 bases, and 9 bases lay outside the gene matches. Germline CDR1 reads MGHRA; CDR2 reads YSYEKL.

This chain links TRBV18 with TRBJ2-5; D is uncertain. The J call may be wrong; the DNA end is better matched by TRBJ2-7. CDR3 length: 13 amino acids. Germline values: CDR1 KGHSH, CDR2 LQKENI. In DNA, the CDR3 is TGTGCCAGCTCACCTTCCGTGGACTACGAGCAGTACTTC. Translation: CASSPSVDYEQYF.

V usage is TRBV20-1 and J usage is TRBJ1-2; the D gene is possibly TRBD1 (6 bases). CDR1 is DFQATT, CDR2 SNEGSKA, per germline (reference sequence). The ends were cut back, 5 bases at V and 8 bases at J, with 15 bases in the middle. The length of the CDR3 is 12 residues. The CDR3 DNA follows: TGCAGTGCTGTAGACAGGTCGTCGGGCTACACCTTC. Translating gives CSAVDRSSGYTF.

The chain carries TRBV28 and TRBJ2-5, with 13 nucleotides matching TRBD2. The ends lost 4 bases at V and 11 bases at J; junction bases unmatched: 10. CDR3 size: 15 residues. Germline CDR1 reads MDHEN; CDR2 reads SYDVKM. The CDR3 spells CASSSLGLAGMLQYF. The CDR3 nucleotides are TGTGCCAGCAGTTCCCTGGGACTAGCGGGAATGCTGCAGTACTTC. Drawing the rest from reference TRBV28 and TRBJ2-5, the complete variable domain is DVKVTQSSRYLVKRTGEKVFLECVQDMDHENMFWYRQDPGLGLRLIYFSYDVKMKEKGDIPEGYSVSREKKERFSLILESASTNQTSMYLCASSSLGLAGMLQYFGPGTRLLVL.